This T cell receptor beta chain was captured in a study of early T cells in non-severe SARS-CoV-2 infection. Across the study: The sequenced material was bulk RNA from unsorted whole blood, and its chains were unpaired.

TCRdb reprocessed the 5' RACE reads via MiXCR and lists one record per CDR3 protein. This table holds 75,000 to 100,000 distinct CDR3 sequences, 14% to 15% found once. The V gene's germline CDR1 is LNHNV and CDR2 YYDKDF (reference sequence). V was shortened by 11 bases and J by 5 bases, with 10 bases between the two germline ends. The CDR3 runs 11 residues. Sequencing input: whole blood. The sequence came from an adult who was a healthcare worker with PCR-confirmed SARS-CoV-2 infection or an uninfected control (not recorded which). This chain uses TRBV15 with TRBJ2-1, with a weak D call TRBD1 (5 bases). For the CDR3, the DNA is TGTGCCGCCCGCAGGGACAATGAGCAGTTCTTC. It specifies CAARRDNEQFF.